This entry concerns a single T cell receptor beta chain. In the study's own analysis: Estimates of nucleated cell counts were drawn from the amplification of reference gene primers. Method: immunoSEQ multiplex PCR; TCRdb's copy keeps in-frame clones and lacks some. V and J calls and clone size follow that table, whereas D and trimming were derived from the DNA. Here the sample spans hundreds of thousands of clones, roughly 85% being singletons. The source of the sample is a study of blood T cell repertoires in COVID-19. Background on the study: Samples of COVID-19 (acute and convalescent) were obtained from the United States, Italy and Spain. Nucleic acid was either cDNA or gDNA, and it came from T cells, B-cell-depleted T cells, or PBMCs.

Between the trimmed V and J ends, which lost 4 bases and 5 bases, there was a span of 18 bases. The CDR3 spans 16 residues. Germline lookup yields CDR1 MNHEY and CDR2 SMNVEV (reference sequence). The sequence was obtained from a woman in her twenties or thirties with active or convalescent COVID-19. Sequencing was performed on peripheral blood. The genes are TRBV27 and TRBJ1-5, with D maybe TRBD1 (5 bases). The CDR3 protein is CASSSRQTEQHQPQHF. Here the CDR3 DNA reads TGTGCCAGCAGTTCCCGACAGACCGAACAACATCAGCCCCAGCATTTT.